The rows below give T cell receptor beta chains drawn from one sample of a study of shared clonotypes between healthy human individuals. Assay used: immunoSEQ multiplex PCR; TCRdb lists only in-frame clones, some missing. The sample contains 2,500,000 or so clones, under 95% of which appear only once. Sequencing used naive CD4+ T cells from PBMCs. All receptors come from a man aged 18 to 29 in good health. Some clones in this sample may be carry-over from other donors' samples. Both conserved end residues are part of each CDR3.

>TRBV5-4
CASSLSLSDTQYF
>TRBV7-3
CASSLGTPGADTQYF
>TRBV2
CASSSGIADTGELFF
>TRBV5-6
CASSSGQGANYGYTF
>TRBV6-5
CASSLGQRYEQYF
>TRBV6-5
CASSPSYEQYF
>TRBV5-4
CASSAETSGSLNEQFF
>TRBV7-6
CASSRYPGAPNPAGELFF
>TRBV28
CASSLVGRSETQYF
>TRBV25-1
CASSEGARHGYTF
>TRBV5-4
CASSQTWGYGYTF
>TRBV7-2
CASSPSAALSLAQYF
>TRBV11-2
CASSPSGGQGSADTQYF
>TRBV9
CASSVNREGQPQHF
>TRBV5-1
CASSLGTSGRGQFF
>TRBV7-6
CASSLAGARQGETQYF
>TRBV5-1
CASSFSAQIYEQYF
>TRBV5-1
CASSLAQGWTEAFF
>TRBV6-5
CASSTGRFSEQYF
>TRBV6-1
CATETPVTNEKLFF
>TRBV11-3
CASSTDWNTEAFF
>TRBV20-1
CSARVGSPLHF
>TRBV19
CASSMVELTGSETQYF
>TRBV7-2
CASSLQGTGIYEQYF
>TRBV18
CASSPGVADTQYF
>TRBV7-4
CASSLGRQVREKLFF
>TRBV25-1
CASSSRTGGGDTQYF
>TRBV9
CASSPPGTKLSGNTIYF
>TRBV28
CASSLGGGTLNTEAFF
>TRBV7-9
CASSLSGAEAFF
>TRBV7-2
CASSWGQGYTEAFF